These 7 T cell receptor beta chains originate from one sample sequenced in a study of T cell repertoires in cytomegalovirus infection. Their recognized antigens are unknown. TCRdb re-called the reads through MiXCR, storing one row per CDR3 protein. The sample yields about 830,000 distinct CDR3 sequences, 30% to 35% seen once. Sequenced material: cultured CD8+ T cells from PBMCs, taken from culture after CMV antigen stimulation. The receptor source for this set is a human donor in good health (CMV status not recorded). Some clones in this sample may be carry-over from other donors' samples.

The chain uses TRBV7-9 and TRBJ1-1; D gene uncertain. Deletions cut 1 base from V and 0 bases from J, with 9 bases between. The CDR3 loop spans 15 amino acids. The V gene's germline CDR1 is SEHNR and CDR2 FQNEAQ (reference sequence). CDR3 sequence: CASSLVRGVNTEAFF. The CDR3 nucleotides are TGTGCCAGCAGCTTAGTAAGAGGAGTGAACACTGAAGCTTTCTTT.

This clonotype occurred a few times. This chain connects TRBV19 to TRBJ2-5, with D unresolved. CDR3 length: 13 amino acids. Germline lookup yields CDR1 LNHDA and CDR2 SQIVND (reference sequence). V lost 6 bases, J lost 3 bases, and 11 bases lay in between. In DNA form, the CDR3 reads TGTGCCAGTAGGAGTGACTTCAAAGAGACCCAGTACTTC. It yields the protein CASRSDFKETQYF.

There are a few counts of this clonotype. The chain couples TRBV4-1 to TRBJ2-2; 7 nucleotides match TRBD2. The CDR3 is made up of 16 amino acids. The germline CDR1 and CDR2 sequences are MGHRA and YSYEKL. Trimming cost V 3 bases and J 3 bases; bases outside gene matches: 7. In nucleotides, the CDR3 is TGCGCCAGCAGCCACTTAAGCGGGGTAGACACCGGGGAGCTGTTTTTT. It translates to CASSHLSGVDTGELFF.

The table lists this clonotype with a count of one. The rearrangement joins TRBV27 to TRBJ2-1, with unresolved D. Germline CDR1 MNHEY, CDR2 SMNVEV (reference sequence). This CDR3 comprises 13 residues. Trimming shortened V by 7 bases and J by 0 bases, and 7 bases separated the two germline ends. DNA for the CDR3: TGTGCCAGCAACCCAAGCTCCTACAATGAGCAGTTCTTC. As protein: CASNPSSYNEQFF.

CDR3 in amino acids: CASSLIKTEAFF. The CDR3 DNA reads TGTGCCAGCAGCTTAATCAAGACTGAAGCTTTCTTT. V and J are TRBV7-9 and TRBJ1-1; D not resolved. The ends were cut back, 2 bases at V and 5 bases at J, with 6 bases in the middle. This CDR3 has 12 residues. Per the germline V gene, CDR1 is SEHNR and CDR2 is FQNEAQ (reference sequence).

This clonotype was counted only a few times. The chain recombines TRBV6-2 or TRBV6-3 with TRBJ1-2, with D possibly matching TRBD1 (5 bases). This CDR3 is 17 amino acids long. The V end lost 9 bases, the J end lost 2 bases, and 25 bases lay between the germline ends. Germline CDR1 MNHEY, CDR2 SVGEGT. In DNA, the CDR3 is TGTGCCAGTACGACTGCCACCATCAGTTACAGGAACTATGGCTACACCTTC. Protein sequence: CASTTATISYRNYGYTF.

The chain employs TRBV9 and TRBJ2-2, with TRBD2 identical over 8 bases. The CDR3 is 16 residues long. CDR1 and CDR2 from the germline V gene are SGDLS and YYNGEE. The V and J ends lost 2 bases and 4 bases, in that order; junction bases with no gene match: 7. DNA of the CDR3: TGTGCCAGCAGCGTCCCAGCGGGGGCGGGCACCGGGGAGCTGTTTTTT. Residues: CASSVPAGAGTGELFF.